Listed below are T cell receptor beta chains from one sample, sequenced in a study of cytomegalovirus exposure and HLA in healthy donors. Profiled with immunoSEQ multiplex PCR; TCRdb holds only in-frame clones, not every one. The data show 95,000 to 120,000 clones, with roughly 70% seen just once and roughly 4.2% held by the top ten. The sample taken for sequencing was PBMCs. These receptors were obtained from a woman between 40 and 50 years old in good health and CMV-seropositive. The CDR3 runs from the conserved cysteine through the conserved F or W. The D gene is left open where the match is weak. Clone size is shown for a subset of rows, as once, few, many or a class of expanded clone.

clone size	J gene	V gene	D gene	CDR3 DNA	CDR3 protein
-	TRBJ2-6	TRBV7-2	TRBD1	TGTGCCAGCAGCCCCCGGGGGACAGGGGGCTCTGGGGCCAACGTCCTGACTTTC	CASSPRGTGGSGANVLTF
-	TRBJ2-1	TRBV9	TRBD2	TGTGCCAGCAGCGGAGGACTAGCGGGTGGCTCCTACAATGAGCAGTTCTTC	CASSGGLAGGSYNEQFF
-	TRBJ2-3	TRBV29-1	TRBD2	TGCAGCGTACCCTCTCCTAGCGGGAGGGGAGATACGCAGTATTTT	CSVPSPSGRGDTQYF
once	TRBJ1-2	TRBV7-9	TRBD1	TGTGCCAGCAGCTTGACAGGGCTTGGCTACACCTTC	CASSLTGLGYTF
-	TRBJ1-1	TRBV5-1	TRBD1	TGCGCCAGCAGCCCCGGACAGGGGGCTCGTGGCACTGAAGCTTTCTTT	CASSPGQGARGTEAFF
-	TRBJ2-3	TRBV5-6	TRBD2	TGTGCCAGCAGCCAGACTAGCGGGTTCACAGATACGCAGTATTTT	CASSQTSGFTDTQYF
once	TRBJ1-2	TRBV6-1	TRBD1	TGTGCCAGCAGTGAAGCAAGGACAGGAGACTATGGCTACACCTTC	CASSEARTGDYGYTF
-	TRBJ2-1	TRBV5-1	TRBD2	TGCGCCAGCAGCTTGGTAGCGGGAGGTAACAATGAGCAGTTCTTC	CASSLVAGGNNEQFF
few	TRBJ1-2	TRBV18	TRBD1	TGTGCCAGCTCACCACTTCGTGACAGGGCTAACTATGGCTACACCTTC	CASSPLRDRANYGYTF
-	TRBJ2-1	TRBV11-1	-	TGTGCCAGCAGCTTAGCCTGGGGCTCCAACAATGAGCAGTTCTTC	CASSLAWGSNNEQFF
-	TRBJ1-1	TRBV5-1	TRBD1	TGCGCCAGCAGCCCCCTCCGGGACAGGACGAACACTGAAGCTTTCTTT	CASSPLRDRTNTEAFF
-	TRBJ1-1	TRBV6-1	-	TGTGCCAGCAGACTATACACTGAAGCTTTCTTT	CASRLYTEAFF
-	TRBJ1-4	TRBV29-1	-	TGCAGCGTTGATCCAGGGGCGCAGGGTGAAAAACTGTTTTTT	CSVDPGAQGEKLFF
-	TRBJ1-5	TRBV6-1	-	TGTGCCAGCAGTGAAGATCTCCCTCTGCGCGGCGAGTATAGCAATCAGCCCCAGCATTTT	CASSEDLPLRGEYSNQPQHF
-	TRBJ2-3	TRBV6-6	TRBD2	TGTGCCAGCAGTTACGTGAAGCGGGGGGGCCCAGATACGCAGTATTTT	CASSYVKRGGPDTQYF